This TCR beta chain was found in a study of blood T cell repertoires in COVID-19 (dated by TCRdb to 2020 to 2022). Broadly, across the study: Samples from collaborators originated in the United States, Italy and Spain and spanned both the acute and convalescent phases of COVID-19. The material from the prospective study consisted of cDNA or gDNA derived from T cells, B-cell-depleted T cells, or PBMCs. Subjects who had been exposed to COVID-19, were actively infected with it, or had recovered from it provided the deeply sampled blood TCRbeta repertoires that made up the dataset. The repertoires were released in a freely available public database intended as a resource for research on the immune response to SARS-CoV-2. The samples were drawn from two sources: the first 160 participants of the ongoing ImmuneRACE study, and some 1,300 subjects contributed by 6 global collaborators. Sample metadata almost always included a de-identified subject ID, COVID-19 status, age in years and sex. Where HLA class I and class II types were available, the types were taken from metadata supplied by the sample provider, not from assay-based typing. Broader findings and caveats from the paper: The amount of clinical and demographic metadata varied by source and participant and was provided uncurated.

TCRbeta CDR3 regions were amplified from genomic DNA using the immunoSEQ Assay, a bias-controlled multiplex PCR. On the study's bioinformatics: The number of nucleated cells in each sample was estimated by amplification of reference gene primers within the assay. Sequence reads were collapsed and filtered to measure the absolute abundance of every unique TCRbeta CDR3 rearrangement. For each sample, productive Simpson clonality was calculated as the square root of Simpson's diversity index across productive rearrangements. Drawn from immuneACCESS, this table holds only the in-frame rearrangements with V and J called that TCRdb kept. Clones are partly lost; checked studies trace under half to an unresolved V gene and leave the rest unexplained. Clone size and V and J calls were adopted from that table, with D and trimming inferred from the DNA. Within this sample are about 300,000 clones, with 70% to 90% of them counted one time only. 5.5% to 6% of the sample is in the top ten clones.

In the prospective study, participants were about 18 to 89 years old, resided in under 30 geographic areas of the United States, and were enrolled through a virtual design. In the prospective study, participants were assigned to cohorts based on the clinical history participants reported in a screening survey and a study questionnaire. For ImmuneRACE Cohort 3, a participant was defined as recovered based on two consecutive negative NP/OP PCR tests, clearance by a healthcare professional, or resolution of symptoms. In the prospective study, whole blood, serum and a nasopharyngeal or oropharyngeal swab were collected from each participant by mobile phlebotomists. Additional blood draws and questionnaires over a 2-month period could optionally be provided by prospective study participants. Prospective study blood samples were shipped either frozen or at room temperature before DNA extraction. The germline V gene specifies ENHRY as CDR1 and SYGVKD as CDR2. CDR3 length: 15 amino acids, cysteine to phenylalanine. Only the CDR3 part of the read is kept: 45 bases, read in frame from the first base. V and J lose 5 bases and 4 bases, and a span of 17 bases separates them.

As to this clone: The antigen this receptor binds is unknown. There are no base qualities to consult, and no much larger clone falls within one base.

Sequenced material: PBMCs or T cells enriched from blood (not recorded which). The TCR was taken from a woman aged 25 to 39 who had recovered from COVID-19. The chain employs TRBV10-3 and TRBJ1-2; no D segment can be confidently identified. Read as DNA, the sequence is TGTGCCATCAGTCGAGACCTAAACCGAGGCTATGGCTACACCTTC. Translated, it gives CAISRDLNRGYGYTF.